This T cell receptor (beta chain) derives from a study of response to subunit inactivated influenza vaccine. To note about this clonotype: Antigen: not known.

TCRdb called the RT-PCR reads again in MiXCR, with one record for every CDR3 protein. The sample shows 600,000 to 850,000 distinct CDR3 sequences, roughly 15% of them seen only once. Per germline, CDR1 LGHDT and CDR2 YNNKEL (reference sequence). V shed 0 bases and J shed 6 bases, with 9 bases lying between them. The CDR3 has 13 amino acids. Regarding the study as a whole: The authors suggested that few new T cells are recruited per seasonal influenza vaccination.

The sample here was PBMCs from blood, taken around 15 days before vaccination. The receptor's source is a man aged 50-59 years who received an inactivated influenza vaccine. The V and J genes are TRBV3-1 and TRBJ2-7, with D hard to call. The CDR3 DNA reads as TGTGCCAGCAGCCAAGATTGGCAGACCGAGCAGTACTTC. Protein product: CASSQDWQTEQYF.